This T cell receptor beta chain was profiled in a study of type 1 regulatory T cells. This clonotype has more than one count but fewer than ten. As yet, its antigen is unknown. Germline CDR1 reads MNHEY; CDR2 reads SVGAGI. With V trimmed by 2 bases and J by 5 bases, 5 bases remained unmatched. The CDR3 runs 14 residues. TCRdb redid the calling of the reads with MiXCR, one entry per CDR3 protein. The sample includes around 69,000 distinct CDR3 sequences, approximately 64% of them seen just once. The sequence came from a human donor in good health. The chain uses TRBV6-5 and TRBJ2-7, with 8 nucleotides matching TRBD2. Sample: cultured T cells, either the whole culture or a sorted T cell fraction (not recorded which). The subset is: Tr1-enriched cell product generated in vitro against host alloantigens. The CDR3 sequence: CASSYAGGENEQYF. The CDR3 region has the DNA TGTGCCAGCAGTTACGCGGGAGGCGAAAACGAGCAGTACTTC.